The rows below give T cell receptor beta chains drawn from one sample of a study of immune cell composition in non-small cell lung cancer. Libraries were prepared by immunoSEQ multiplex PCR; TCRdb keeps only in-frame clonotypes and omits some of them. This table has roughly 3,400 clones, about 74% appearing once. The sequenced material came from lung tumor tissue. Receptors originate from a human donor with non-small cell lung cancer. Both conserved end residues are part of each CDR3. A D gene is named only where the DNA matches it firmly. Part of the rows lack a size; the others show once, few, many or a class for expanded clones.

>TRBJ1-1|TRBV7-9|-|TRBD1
TGTGCCAGCAGCTTCGGGACAGGGAACACTGAAGCTTTCTTT
CASSFGTGNTEAFF
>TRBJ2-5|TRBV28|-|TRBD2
TGTGCCAGCAGCGCTAGCGGGGGGGCGGGAGAGACCCAGTACTTC
CASSASGGAGETQYF
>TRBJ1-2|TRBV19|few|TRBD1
TGTGCCAGTAGTACTACCGGGACAGCGGGAGGAACCTATGGCTACACCTTC
CASSTTGTAGGTYGYTF
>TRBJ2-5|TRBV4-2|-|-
TGTGCCAGCAGCCAAGATGGGCAGGGGACGGGGACCCAGTACTTC
CASSQDGQGTGTQYF
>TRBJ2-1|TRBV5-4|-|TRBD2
TGTGCCAGCAGCTTGAGGCTAGCGGGGGGGGATGAGCAGTTCTTC
CASSLRLAGGDEQFF
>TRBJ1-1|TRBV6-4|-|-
TGTGCCAGCAAGGTCATGGAGAACTCGAACACTGAAGCTTTCTTT
CASKVMENSNTEAFF
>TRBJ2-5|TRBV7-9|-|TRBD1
TGTGCCAGCAGCAAACAGGGGGCGCAGGAGACCCAGTACTTC
CASSKQGAQETQYF
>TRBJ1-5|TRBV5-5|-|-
TGTGCCAGCAGCTCTGACTGGAGCAATCAGCCCCAGCATTTT
CASSSDWSNQPQHF
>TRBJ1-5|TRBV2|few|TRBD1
TGTGCCAGCAGTGAATGGGGACAGGGGAGCAATCAGCCCCAGCATTTT
CASSEWGQGSNQPQHF
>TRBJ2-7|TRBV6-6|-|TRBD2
TGTGCCAGCAGTTACTGGCAGGGACGGGGGGACGAGCAGTACTTC
CASSYWQGRGDEQYF
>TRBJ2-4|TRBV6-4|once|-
TGTGCCAGCAGTGTTGGAGGGGGCGATGACATTCAGTACTTC
CASSVGGGDDIQYF
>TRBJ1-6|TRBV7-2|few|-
TGTGCCAGCAGCTCCACCGGGACAAGTAATTCACCCCTCCACTTT
CASSSTGTSNSPLHF
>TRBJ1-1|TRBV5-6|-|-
TGTGCCAGCAGCTTCGGGCAGGGGAACACTGAAGCTTTCTTT
CASSFGQGNTEAFF
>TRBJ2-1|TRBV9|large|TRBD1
TGTGCCAGCAGCGGAACGTCCGGGACAGGGGCCCTCGGTGAGCAGTTCTTC
CASSGTSGTGALGEQFF
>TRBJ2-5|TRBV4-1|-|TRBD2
TGCGCCAGCAGCCAAGATAGCACTAGCGGGGGGCCACACCAAGAGACCCAGTACTTC
CASSQDSTSGGPHQETQYF
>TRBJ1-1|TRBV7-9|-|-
TGTGCCAGCAGCCCGTCGGGGGGGGATGGAGCTTTCTTT
CASSPSGGDGAFF
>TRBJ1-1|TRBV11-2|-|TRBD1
TGTGCCAGCAGCCCCACGGACAGGGGCGCGAACATCCAAGCTTTCTTT
CASSPTDRGANIQAFF
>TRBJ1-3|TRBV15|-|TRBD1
TGTGCCACCAGCAGAGATCTAATCGGACAGGGAGTGGGAAACACCATATATTTT
CATSRDLIGQGVGNTIYF
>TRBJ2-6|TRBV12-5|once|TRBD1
TGTGCTAGTGGCAACCTGGGACAGGCCAGGCGCTCTGGGGCCAACGTCCTGACTTTC
CASGNLGQARRSGANVLTF
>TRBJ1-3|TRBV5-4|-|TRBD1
TGTGCCAGCAGCCGGTGGACAGGCGCCAATTCTGGAAACACCATATATTTT
CASSRWTGANSGNTIYF
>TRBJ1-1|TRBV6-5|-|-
TGTGCCAGCAGTTTCTTCGGGGACACTGAAGCTTTCTTT
CASSFFGDTEAFF
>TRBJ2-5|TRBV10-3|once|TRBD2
TGTGCCATCAGTGGTAGCGGGGGCCTTCAAGAGACCCAGTACTTC
CAISGSGGLQETQYF
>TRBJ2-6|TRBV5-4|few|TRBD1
TGTGCCAGCAGCGCCGACAGGGGCCTCCCCACCAGCTCTGGGGCCAACGTCCTGACTTTC
CASSADRGLPTSSGANVLTF
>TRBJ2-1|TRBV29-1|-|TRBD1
TGCAGCGCCCGGGGAACAGGGGCGGGCAATGAGCAGTTCTTC
CSARGTGAGNEQFF
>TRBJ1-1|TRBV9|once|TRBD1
TGTGCCAGCAGCGTAGGCGGGGGGGCAGGGGGTAACACTGAAGCTTTCTTT
CASSVGGGAGGNTEAFF
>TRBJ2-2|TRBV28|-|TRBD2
TGTGCCAGCAGTGCGGCGGCGGGGGGCGGTTGGGGGCCCGGGGAGCTGTTTTTT
CASSAAAGGGWGPGELFF
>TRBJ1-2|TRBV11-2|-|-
TGTGCCAGCAGCTTAGATTTACAGGGTTACGGTGGCTACACCTTC
CASSLDLQGYGGYTF
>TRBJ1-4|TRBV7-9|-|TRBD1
TGTGCCAGCAGCGCCGGGACAGCAACTAATGAAAAACTGTTTTTT
CASSAGTATNEKLFF
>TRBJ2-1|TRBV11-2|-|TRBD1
TGTGCCAGCAGCCTAGGACAGGGGGCGATGGAGCAGTTCTTC
CASSLGQGAMEQFF
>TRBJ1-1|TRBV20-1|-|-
TGCAGCTCCCTATGGAACACTGAAGCTTTCTTT
CSSLWNTEAFF
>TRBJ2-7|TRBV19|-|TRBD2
TGTGCCAGTAGTTTTGGGGGGGGAACCTACGAGCAGTACTTC
CASSFGGGTYEQYF
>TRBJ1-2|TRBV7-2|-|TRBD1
TGTGCCAGCAGCCACGACAGGGGACAAGGCTACACCTTC
CASSHDRGQGYTF
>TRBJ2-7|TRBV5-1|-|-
TGCGCCAGCAGCTTGACAGGGACCTACGAGCAGTACTTC
CASSLTGTYEQYF
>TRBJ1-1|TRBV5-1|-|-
TGCGCCAGCAGCTTGGCCGTCGGGGGGGCTAACACTGAAGCTTTCTTT
CASSLAVGGANTEAFF
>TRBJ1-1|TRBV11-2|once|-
TGTGCCAGCCAAAACCGGGGGGGCGGGAGCACTGAAGCTTTCTTT
CASQNRGGGSTEAFF
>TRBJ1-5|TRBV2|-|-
TGTGCCAGCAGTGAAATCTATTGGGAGGCCGATTATAGCAATCAGCCCCAGCATTTT
CASSEIYWEADYSNQPQHF
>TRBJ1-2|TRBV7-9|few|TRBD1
TGTGCCAGCAGCCAGCAAGCCGGGACAGGAGACTATGGCTACACCTTC
CASSQQAGTGDYGYTF
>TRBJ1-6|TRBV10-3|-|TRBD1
TGTGCCACGAACCGGGACAGTAATTCACCCCTCCACTTT
CATNRDSNSPLHF
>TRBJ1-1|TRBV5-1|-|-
TGCGCCAGCAGCTTGGGAGGGGGCACTGAAGCTTTCTTT
CASSLGGGTEAFF
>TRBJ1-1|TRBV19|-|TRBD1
TGTGCCAGTACCCCGACACGACAGGGGGCGAGCACTGAAGCTTTCTTT
CASTPTRQGASTEAFF